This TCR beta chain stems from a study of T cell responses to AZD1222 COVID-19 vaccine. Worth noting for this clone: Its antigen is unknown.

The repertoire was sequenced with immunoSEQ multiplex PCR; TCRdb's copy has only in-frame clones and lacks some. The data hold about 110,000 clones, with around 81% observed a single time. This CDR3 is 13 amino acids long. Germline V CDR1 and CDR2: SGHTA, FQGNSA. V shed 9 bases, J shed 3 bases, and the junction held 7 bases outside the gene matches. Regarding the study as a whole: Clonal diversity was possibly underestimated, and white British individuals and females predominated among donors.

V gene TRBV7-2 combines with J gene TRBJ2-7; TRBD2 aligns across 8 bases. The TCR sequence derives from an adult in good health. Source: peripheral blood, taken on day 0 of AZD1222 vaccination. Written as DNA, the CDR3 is TGTGCCAGTACCGGGACTAGGGTCTACGAGCAGTACTTC. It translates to CASTGTRVYEQYF.